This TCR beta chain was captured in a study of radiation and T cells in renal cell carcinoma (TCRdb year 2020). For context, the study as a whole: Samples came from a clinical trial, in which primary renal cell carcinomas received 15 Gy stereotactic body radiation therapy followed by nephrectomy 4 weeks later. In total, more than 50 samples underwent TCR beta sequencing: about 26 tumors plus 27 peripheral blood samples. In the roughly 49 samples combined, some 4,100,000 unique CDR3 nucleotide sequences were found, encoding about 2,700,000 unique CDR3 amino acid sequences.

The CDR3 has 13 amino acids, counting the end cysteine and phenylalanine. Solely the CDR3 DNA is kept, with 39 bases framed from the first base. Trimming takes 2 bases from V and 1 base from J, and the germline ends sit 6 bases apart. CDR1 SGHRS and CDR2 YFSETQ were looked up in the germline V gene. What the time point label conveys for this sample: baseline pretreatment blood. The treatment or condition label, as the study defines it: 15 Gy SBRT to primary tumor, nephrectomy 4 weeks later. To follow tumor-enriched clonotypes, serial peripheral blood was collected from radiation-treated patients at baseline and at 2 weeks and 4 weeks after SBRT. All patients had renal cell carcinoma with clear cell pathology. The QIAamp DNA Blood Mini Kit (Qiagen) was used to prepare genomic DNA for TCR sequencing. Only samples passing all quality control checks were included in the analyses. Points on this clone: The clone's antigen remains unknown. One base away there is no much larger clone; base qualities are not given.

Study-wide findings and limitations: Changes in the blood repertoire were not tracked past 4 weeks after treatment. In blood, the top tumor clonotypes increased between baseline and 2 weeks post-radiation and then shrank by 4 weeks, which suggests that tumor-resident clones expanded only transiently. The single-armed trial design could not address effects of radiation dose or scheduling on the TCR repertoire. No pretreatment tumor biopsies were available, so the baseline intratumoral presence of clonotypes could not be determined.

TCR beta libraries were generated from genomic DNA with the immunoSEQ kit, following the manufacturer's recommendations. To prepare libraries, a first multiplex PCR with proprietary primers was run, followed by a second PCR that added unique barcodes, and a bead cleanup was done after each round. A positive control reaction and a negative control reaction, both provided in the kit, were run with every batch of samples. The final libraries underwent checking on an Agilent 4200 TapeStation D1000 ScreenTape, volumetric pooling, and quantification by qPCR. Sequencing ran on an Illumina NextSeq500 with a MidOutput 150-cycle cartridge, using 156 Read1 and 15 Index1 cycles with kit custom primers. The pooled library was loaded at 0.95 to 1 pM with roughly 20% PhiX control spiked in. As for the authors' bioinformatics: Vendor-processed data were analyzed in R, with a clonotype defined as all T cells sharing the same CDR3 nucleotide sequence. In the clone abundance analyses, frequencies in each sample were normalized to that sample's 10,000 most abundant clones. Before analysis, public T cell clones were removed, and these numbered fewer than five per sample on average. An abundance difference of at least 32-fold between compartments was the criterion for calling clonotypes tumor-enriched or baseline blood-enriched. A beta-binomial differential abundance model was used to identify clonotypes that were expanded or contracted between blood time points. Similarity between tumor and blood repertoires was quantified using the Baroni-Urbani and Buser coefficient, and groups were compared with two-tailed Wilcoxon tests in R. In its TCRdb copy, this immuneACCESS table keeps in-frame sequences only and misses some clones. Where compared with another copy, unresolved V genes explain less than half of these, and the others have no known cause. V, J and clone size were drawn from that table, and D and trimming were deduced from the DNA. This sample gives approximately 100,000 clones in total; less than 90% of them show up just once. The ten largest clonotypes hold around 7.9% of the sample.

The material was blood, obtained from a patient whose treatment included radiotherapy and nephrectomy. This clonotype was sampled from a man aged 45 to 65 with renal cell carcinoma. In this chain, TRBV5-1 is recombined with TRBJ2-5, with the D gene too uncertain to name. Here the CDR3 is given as CASSFSSQETQYF. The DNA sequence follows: TGCGCCAGCAGCTTTAGTAGCCAAGAGACCCAGTACTTC.